Shown below are 30 T cell receptor beta chains from a single sample sequenced in a study of response to subunit inactivated influenza vaccine (dated by TCRdb to 2016 to 2019). Libraries were built with RT-PCR. For sequencing, an Illumina HiSeq 2500 was employed. TCRdb cleaned the public reads at Q25 with fastp, built clones with MiXCR and kept in-frame beta chains. CDR3 protein duplicates are merged, each entry listing the most common genes and DNA. The sample records 530,000 or so distinct CDR3 sequences, approximately 24% of which are singletons. The top ten clonotypes cover over 1.5% of the sample. Here the sequenced sample was CD4+ T cells sorted from PBMCs, taken 4 to 6 days after vaccination. These TCRs come from a man between 45 and 60 years old who received an inactivated influenza vaccine. Donor details come from another sample of the same person, matched by shared clones.

This chain links TRBV21-1 with TRBJ1-5. TRBV21-1 is assigned pseudogene status. CDR3 length: 16 amino acids. DNA of the CDR3: TGTGCCAGCAGCAAAGGGGGACGAGAAAGCAATCAGCCCCAGCATTTT. Amino acids: CASSKGGRESNQPQHF.

There are a few counts of this clonotype. The chain uses TRBV20-1 and TRBJ1-2; D not resolved. Trimming removed 4 bases at V and 9 bases at J, with 6 bases between. Germline CDR1 DFQATT, CDR2 SNEGSKA (reference sequence). This CDR3 is 9 amino acids long. The CDR3 loop reads CSANPSYTF. The DNA for the CDR3 is TGCAGTGCTAATCCGAGCTACACCTTC.

This clonotype was counted a few times. This rearrangement joins TRBV5-1 to TRBJ2-7, with 7 bases identical to TRBD1. CDR1 SGHRS and CDR2 YFSETQ come from the germline V gene. The CDR3 spans 15 residues. The V segment lost 0 bases and the J segment 5 bases; nucleotides outside the gene matches: 8. The chain's CDR3 is CASSLEAGGTNEQYF. The CDR3 region has the DNA TGCGCCAGCAGCTTGGAGGCAGGGGGTACAAACGAGCAGTACTTC.

The sample holds many counts of this clonotype. The V and J genes are TRBV6-2 or TRBV6-3 and TRBJ2-1, with D tentatively TRBD1 (5 bases). The V end lost 3 bases, the J end lost 2 bases, and 14 bases lay between the germline ends. The CDR3 runs to 16 residues. Germline assignment: CDR1 MNHEY and CDR2 SVGEGT. This chain's CDR3 is CASSYSSGRPYNEQFF. The CDR3, as DNA: TGTGCCAGCAGTTATTCCTCAGGGCGACCCTACAATGAGCAGTTCTTC.

Only a few counts were recorded for this clonotype. The chain carries TRBV20-1 and TRBJ2-6; no clear D gene. CDR3 size: 16 residues. V was clipped by 0 bases and J by 2 bases, with 11 bases between them. The germline V gene encodes CDR1 DFQATT and CDR2 SNEGSKA (reference sequence). CDR3 loop: CSARDQTGTGANVLTF. The DNA for the CDR3 is TGCAGTGCTAGAGACCAAACCGGAACTGGGGCCAACGTCCTGACTTTC.

A few counts support this clonotype. The rearrangement joins TRBV29-1 to TRBJ2-7; D gene unclear. CDR3 length: 12 amino acids. V lost 6 bases, J lost 0 bases, and 9 bases lay in between. CDR1 and CDR2 from the germline V gene are SQVTM and ANQGSEA. CDR3: CSVLVNSYEQYF. The CDR3 DNA follows: TGCAGCGTCCTGGTGAACTCCTACGAGCAGTACTTC.

The chain joins TRBV7-7 to TRBJ2-3, with D possibly matching TRBD2 (6 bases). Trimming took off 5 bases at V and 1 base at J, with 10 bases between the two ends. Germline loops: CDR1 SSHAT, CDR2 FNYEAQ (reference sequence). The CDR3 length is 14 residues. The CDR3 is CASSPSGGTDTQYF. The CDR3 DNA reads TGTGCCAGCAGCCCCTCGGGGGGCACAGATACGCAGTATTTT. The complete variable domain, with remaining parts taken from reference TRBV7-7 and TRBJ2-3, reads GAGVSQSPRYKVTKRGQDVTLRCDPISSHATLYWYQQALGQGPEFLTYFNYEAQPDKSGLPSDRFSAERPEGSISTLTIQRTEQRDSAMYRCASSPSGGTDTQYFGPGTRLTVL.

This clonotype was picked up a small number of times. The chain is built from TRBV6-2 or TRBV6-3 and TRBJ2-7, with 8 bases that match TRBD1. Trimming cost V 6 bases and J 3 bases; bases outside gene matches: 4. The length of the CDR3 is 13 residues. Looked up from germline, CDR1 is MNHEY and CDR2 is SVGEGT. CDR3 region: CASRSGGGYEQYF. The CDR3 DNA is TGTGCCAGCAGATCAGGGGGCGGCTACGAGCAGTACTTC.

The chain combines TRBV20-1 with TRBJ2-1; TRBD2 is a possible D gene (6 bases). Germline V gives CDR1 DFQATT, CDR2 SNEGSKA (reference sequence). This CDR3 comprises 15 residues. V was cut by 6 bases and J by 7 bases, with 22 bases left in between. The CDR3 here is CSARRGGPGENEQFF. CDR3 sequence (DNA): TGCAGTGCCAGAAGGGGTGGACCGGGGGAGAATGAGCAGTTCTTC.

This clonotype was observed a few times. The rearrangement links TRBV5-1 to TRBJ2-2; 7 bases agree with TRBD2. The CDR3 totals 16 residues. V trimming: 3 bases; J trimming: 1 base; junction bases outside the gene matches: 6. From germline, CDR1 is SGHRS and CDR2 YFSETQ. CDR3 protein: CASSSGTNLNTGELFF. The CDR3 region has the DNA TGCGCCAGCAGCTCCGGGACTAACCTGAACACCGGGGAGCTGTTTTTT.

This clonotype has ten or more counts. The chain is built from TRBV7-2 and TRBJ1-4; D possibly corresponds to TRBD1 (5 bases). This CDR3 has 16 amino acids. Between the trimmed V and J ends, which lost 0 bases and 2 bases, there was a span of 10 bases. Germline CDR1 is SGHTA and CDR2 is FQGNSA. CDR3 sequence reads: CASSLASAGTNEKLFF. CDR3 coding DNA: TGTGCCAGCAGCTTAGCGTCGGCAGGGACTAATGAAAAACTGTTTTTT.

This clonotype was observed a few times. The chain is built from TRBV7-2 and TRBJ1-5, with D possibly being TRBD1 (5 bases). The CDR3 is made up of 15 amino acids. V was cut by 6 bases and J by 4 bases, with 16 bases left in between. Germline V gene lookup returns CDR1 SGHTA and CDR2 FQGNSA. CDR3 loop: CASSSVGASNQPQHF. The CDR3 nucleotides are TGTGCCAGCAGTTCCGTAGGGGCCTCTAATCAGCCCCAGCATTTT.

This rearrangement joins TRBV20-1 to TRBJ1-2; 7 bases fit TRBD1. Trimming at V came to 4 bases and at J to 1 base, leaving 6 bases not matched to a gene. Germline loops: CDR1 DFQATT, CDR2 SNEGSKA (reference sequence). This CDR3 region has 14 residues. The CDR3 nucleotides are TGCAGTGCTACGGACAGGCGACATAACTATGGCTACACCTTC. Protein: CSATDRRHNYGYTF.

This clonotype has only a few counts. The chain uses TRBV5-1 and TRBJ2-5, with 10 nucleotides matching TRBD2. V dropped 5 bases and J dropped 0; count of bases not matched to a gene: 4. Germline CDR1 and CDR2: SGHRS and YFSETQ. The CDR3 has 15 amino acids. CDR3 coding DNA: TGCGCCAGCAGGGGACTAGCGTCAGACCAAGAGACCCAGTACTTC. It yields the protein CASRGLASDQETQYF.

V gene TRBV18 combines with J gene TRBJ2-2; D might be TRBD2 (6 bases). CDR3 length: 14 amino acids. Per the germline V gene, CDR1 is KGHSH and CDR2 is LQKENI. The V end was cut by 9 bases, the J end by 3 bases, with 14 bases between. The CDR3 region has the DNA TGTGCCAGTTCCGGCAGGAGGGACACCGGGGAGCTGTTTTTT. It codes for CASSGRRDTGELFF. Full variable domain (rest looked up from reference TRBV18 and TRBJ2-2): NAGVMQNPRHLVRRRGQEARLRCSPMKGHSHVYWYRQLPEEGLKFMVYLQKENIIDESGMPKERFSAEFPKEGPSILRIQQVVRGDSAAYFCASSGRRDTGELFFGEGSRLTVL.

The sample holds a few counts of this clonotype. The chain is built from TRBV5-6 and TRBJ2-5; TRBD1 agrees at 12 bases. The CDR3 runs to 15 residues. J lost 5 bases, V lost 4 bases, and 6 bases had no gene match. Germline CDR1 is SGHDT and CDR2 is YYEEEE. The CDR3 DNA follows: TGTGCCAGCAGCGGCTGGGACAGGGGGCGGGAGACCCAGTACTTC. Its translation: CASSGWDRGRETQYF.

This clonotype was found once. This chain links TRBV4-2 with TRBJ2-5; maybe TRBD2 (6 bases). V gave up 1 base and J gave up 2 bases, with 14 bases separating them. Germline-derived CDR1 and CDR2 are LGHNA and YNFKEQ. The CDR3 has 16 residues. CDR3 nucleotide sequence: TGTGCCAGCAGCCAAGCCGCACCGGCGGGACAAGAGACCCAGTACTTC. It translates to CASSQAAPAGQETQYF.

The V call is TRBV4-1, the J call TRBJ1-5, with TRBD1 as a possible D gene (6 bases). The CDR3 has 14 residues. Trimming removed 4 bases at V and 3 bases at J, with 10 bases between. Per the germline V gene, CDR1 is MGHRA and CDR2 is YSYEKL. The CDR3 sequence is CASSPRQVNQPQHF. CDR3 nucleotide sequence: TGCGCCAGCAGCCCGAGACAGGTCAATCAGCCCCAGCATTTT.

The sample holds a few counts of this clonotype. The rearrangement joins TRBV2 to TRBJ1-1; D not resolved. V dropped 7 bases and J dropped 1 base, with 13 bases sitting between them. This CDR3 is built from 14 residues. CDR1 and CDR2 (germline): SNHLY, FYNNEI. This CDR3 is CASTRGGGNTEAFF. CDR3 DNA sequence: TGTGCCAGCACCCGCGGCGGCGGGAACACTGAAGCTTTCTTT.

This clonotype was counted a few times. The chain employs TRBV20-1 and TRBJ2-3; D is unclear. The germline CDR1 and CDR2 sequences are DFQATT and SNEGSKA (reference sequence). V was pared by 1 base and J by 4 bases, with 12 bases between. The CDR3 contains 14 residues. Here the CDR3 reads CSARAPVTADTQYF. The DNA of the CDR3 is TGCAGTGCTAGAGCCCCGGTAACGGCAGATACGCAGTATTTT.

The gene calls are TRBV2 and TRBJ1-6; 7 bases are shared with TRBD1. Germline V gene sequence: CDR1 SNHLY, CDR2 FYNNEI. The CDR3 has 14 amino acids. Trimming took 7 bases from V and 10 from J; bases not matched to a gene: 10. The CDR3 bases are TGTGCCAGCACGGGGGAACAGGGGCTCTCACCCCTCCACTTT. This gives the protein CASTGEQGLSPLHF.

This clonotype was seen a few times. The chain couples TRBV7-2 to TRBJ2-7; D is undetermined. The CDR3 consists of 15 residues. Germline V gives CDR1 SGHTA, CDR2 FQGNSA. Trimming took off 0 bases at V and 0 bases at J, with 9 bases between the two ends. The CDR3 here is CASSLAWWNSYEQYF. The CDR3 bases are TGTGCCAGCAGCTTAGCGTGGTGGAACTCCTACGAGCAGTACTTC.

This chain's CDR3 is CASSLRGIAYNEQFF. The CDR3 bases are TGCGCCAGCAGCTTGAGGGGAATAGCCTACAATGAGCAGTTCTTC. The chain couples TRBV5-1 to TRBJ2-1, with D tentatively TRBD1 (5 bases). CDR1 and CDR2 (germline): SGHRS, YFSETQ. V gave up 1 base and J gave up 2 bases, with 10 bases separating them. This CDR3 is built from 15 residues.

The sample holds a few counts of this clonotype. The chain links TRBV20-1 to TRBJ2-5; D might be TRBD1 (6 bases). In germline, CDR1 is DFQATT, CDR2 SNEGSKA (reference sequence). The CDR3 has 13 amino acids. V was cut by 5 bases and J by 5 bases, with 15 bases left in between. The CDR3 protein is CSAGVGGEETQYF. The CDR3 region has the DNA TGCAGTGCTGGGGTTGGGGGCGAGGAGACCCAGTACTTC.

This clonotype was observed a handful of times. The rearrangement uses TRBV5-1 and TRBJ1-2; D remains ambiguous. The CDR3 runs 12 residues. Germline CDR1 SGHRS, CDR2 YFSETQ. V shed 4 bases and J shed 4 bases, with 8 bases lying between them. For the CDR3, the DNA is TGCGCCAGCAGCCCCCGGACCTATGGCTACACCTTC. Encoded protein: CASSPRTYGYTF.

The table lists this clonotype with a few counts. The J gene is TRBJ2-1, the V gene TRBV5-1; 8 bases agree with TRBD2. The CDR3 covers 15 residues. V gave up 0 bases and J gave up 7 bases; unmatched junction bases: 6. Germline V CDR1 and CDR2: SGHRS, YFSETQ. The DNA of the CDR3 is TGCGCCAGCAGCTTGGTTGCGGGAGGCGGGAATGAGCAGTTCTTC. Its translation is CASSLVAGGGNEQFF.

This clonotype was seen a few times. The V and J genes are TRBV24-1 and TRBJ2-1; 7 bases map to TRBD1. The germline gives CDR1 KGHDR, CDR2 SFDVKD. CDR3 length: 15 residues. V was clipped by 4 bases and J by 2 bases; unmatched bases: 4. The CDR3 region has the DNA TGTGCCACCAGTGAGACCGGGACAGCCTACAATGAGCAGTTCTTC. Translating it yields CATSETGTAYNEQFF.

This clonotype was observed a few times. The V gene is TRBV5-1, the J gene TRBJ2-5; TRBD2 is a possible D gene (5 bases). The V and J ends lost 2 bases and 0 bases respectively, with 11 bases between them. Germline CDR1 is SGHRS and CDR2 is YFSETQ. The CDR3 contains 15 residues. CDR3 loop: CASSFGLYDQETQYF. CDR3 nucleotides: TGCGCCAGCAGCTTCGGACTGTATGACCAAGAGACCCAGTACTTC.

This clonotype was recorded only once. The V gene is TRBV4-3, the J gene TRBJ2-6, with TRBD2 identical over 7 bases. This CDR3 is 20 amino acids long. Germline CDR1 reads LGHNA; CDR2 reads YSLEER. V lost 0 bases to trimming and J lost 0 bases; unmatched junction nucleotides: 11. CDR3 sequence (DNA): TGCGCCAGCAGCCAAGATAGGACCAGCGGGAAAAGCTCTGGGGCCAACGTCCTGACTTTC. This sequence encodes CASSQDRTSGKSSGANVLTF.

The rearrangement joins TRBV20-1 to TRBJ2-3; tentative D call: TRBD2 (6 bases). The CDR3 runs 12 residues. CDR1 DFQATT and CDR2 SNEGSKA come from the germline V gene (reference sequence). V lost 7 bases, J lost 3 bases, and 11 bases lay in between. The CDR3 DNA follows: TGCAGTGTAGGCGGGACGACAGATACGCAGTATTTT. Its translation: CSVGGTTDTQYF.